These 16 T cell receptor beta chains were all obtained from the same sample, sequenced in a study of T cells after somatic rescue of genetic block. Assay: immunoSEQ multiplex PCR; the TCRdb copy retains only in-frame clones and omits some. The sample consists of about 14,000 clones, over 60% of them appearing once. Sequencing was performed on peripheral blood mononuclear cells (PBMCs). The receptors originated from a man younger than 35.

This clone was detected a few times. This chain joins TRBV7-9 and TRBJ1-1; the D gene is possibly TRBD1 (6 bases). Germline V gene lookup returns CDR1 SEHNR and CDR2 FQNEAQ (reference sequence). The CDR3 is 15 residues long. Trimming removed 3 bases from V and 4 bases from J, with 15 bases in between. This CDR3 is CASSLAGGLGTEAFF. CDR3 bases: TGTGCCAGCAGCTTGGCGGGGGGGCTGGGCACTGAAGCTTTCTTT.

This clone appeared a few times. This chain uses TRBV5-1 with TRBJ1-3; D gene unclear. The CDR3 extends over 13 amino acids. With 0 bases removed from V and 2 bases from J, the gap between germline ends came to 3 bases. Germline V gene lookup returns CDR1 SGHRS and CDR2 YFSETQ. CDR3 residues: CASSLGPGNTIYF. The CDR3 bases are TGCGCCAGCAGCTTGGGCCCTGGAAACACCATATATTTT. The whole variable domain, remainder taken from reference TRBV5-1 and TRBJ1-3, is KAGVTQTPRYLIKTRGQQVTLSCSPISGHRSVSWYQQTPGQGLQFLFEYFSETQRNKGNFPGRFSGRQFSNSRSEMNVSTLELGDSALYLCASSLGPGNTIYFGEGSWLTVV.

In its sample, this clone was seen a few times. The rearrangement joins TRBV27 to TRBJ1-2; 8 bases line up with TRBD1. The V gene's germline CDR1 is MNHEY and CDR2 SMNVEV (reference sequence). V lost 5 bases, J lost 6 bases, and 5 bases stayed unmatched. The CDR3 has 13 amino acids. The CDR3 nucleotides read TGTGCCAGCAGTCCTTACAGGGGGGATGGCTACACCTTC. This gives the protein CASSPYRGDGYTF.

The V gene is TRBV7-3, the J gene TRBJ2-5; D possibly corresponds to TRBD2 (5 bases). V lost 5 bases to trimming and J lost 5 bases, with 12 bases between them. This CDR3 has 13 residues. Germline V gene sequence: CDR1 SGHTA, CDR2 FQGTGA. For the CDR3, the DNA is TGTGCCAGCAGCACTGGGCGAGGGGAGACCCAGTACTTC. As protein: CASSTGRGETQYF.

Judged by abundance, this clone is medium-sized. CDR3 in DNA: TGTGCCAGTAGTACAGGGGAAATCTATGGCTACACCTTC. Its translation is CASSTGEIYGYTF. The chain is built from TRBV19 and TRBJ1-2; tentatively, D is TRBD1 (6 bases). The length of the CDR3 is 13 residues. Germline V CDR1 and CDR2: LNHDA, SQIVND (reference sequence). V was pared by 4 bases and J by 4 bases, with 10 bases between.

This clone showed up just a few times. This chain joins TRBV5-1 and TRBJ2-3; D possibly corresponds to TRBD1 (6 bases). V was trimmed by 2 bases and J by 2 bases, leaving 12 bases between them. Germline V gene lookup returns CDR1 SGHRS and CDR2 YFSETQ. The length of the CDR3 is 15 residues. This CDR3 is CASSFPAGATDTQYF. CDR3 DNA sequence: TGCGCCAGCAGCTTCCCGGCAGGGGCCACAGATACGCAGTATTTT.

The J gene is TRBJ2-1, the V gene TRBV18; 7 nucleotides line up with TRBD2. The CDR3 is made up of 15 amino acids. The ends lost 3 bases at V and 6 bases at J; junction bases unmatched: 8. Germline CDR1 reads KGHSH; CDR2 reads LQKENI. The CDR3 sequence is CASSPGLRESNEQFF. DNA for the CDR3: TGTGCCAGCTCACCGGGACTAAGGGAGTCCAATGAGCAGTTCTTC.

The rearrangement links TRBV7-9 to TRBJ2-3, with D uncertain. This CDR3 is 12 amino acids long. Germline V gene data show CDR1 as SEHNR and CDR2 as FQNEAQ (reference sequence). V was cut by 3 bases and J by 3 bases, with 4 bases left in between. CDR3 sequence (DNA): TGTGCCAGCAGCTTGGCGACAGATACGCAGTATTTT. This sequence encodes CASSLATDTQYF.

The rearrangement uses TRBV5-1 and TRBJ2-1; no clear D. CDR1 is SGHRS and CDR2 is YFSETQ in the germline V gene. The CDR3 totals 14 residues. Trimming pared 4 bases from V and 0 bases from J, leaving 8 bases between. CDR3 residues: CASSPGSSYNEQFF. The CDR3 DNA follows: TGCGCCAGCAGCCCCGGCAGCTCCTACAATGAGCAGTTCTTC.

V gene TRBV19 combines with J gene TRBJ1-4; D gene unclear. Germline CDR1 LNHDA, CDR2 SQIVND (reference sequence). Trimming stripped 4 bases from V and 5 bases from J, with 14 bases between. The CDR3 runs to 15 residues. The CDR3 is CASSKNGQPNEKLFF. The CDR3 DNA sequence: TGTGCCAGTAGTAAGAATGGGCAGCCCAATGAAAAACTGTTTTTT.

The chain uses TRBV19 and TRBJ1-1; the D is unclear. Deletions cut 5 bases from V and 1 base from J, with 11 bases between. The germline CDR1 and CDR2 sequences are LNHDA and SQIVND (reference sequence). This CDR3 is built from 14 residues. The DNA for the CDR3 is TGTGCCAGTAGTCCCCCCCGAGAGAACACTGAAGCTTTCTTT. This gives the protein CASSPPRENTEAFF. The whole variable domain, remainder taken from reference TRBV19 and TRBJ1-1, is DGGITQSPKYLFRKEGQNVTLSCEQNLNHDAMYWYRQDPGQGLRLIYYSQIVNDFQKGDIAEGYSVSREKKESFPLTVTSAQKNPTAFYLCASSPPRENTEAFFGQGTRLTVV.

The V and J genes are TRBV13 and TRBJ2-1; 7 nucleotides match TRBD2. Germline lookup yields CDR1 PRHDT and CDR2 FYEKMQ (reference sequence). The CDR3 contains 21 residues. V shed 1 base, J shed 5 bases, and the junction held 23 bases outside the gene matches. The DNA of the CDR3 is TGTGCCAGCAGCTTAGCGTTTTTTAGCGGGCAGACTGGAAGCCCTAACAATGAGCAGTTCTTC. It encodes CASSLAFFSGQTGSPNNEQFF.

The rearrangement joins TRBV9 to TRBJ1-6; D is undetermined. Germline V gene sequence: CDR1 SGDLS, CDR2 YYNGEE. The CDR3 has 13 residues. Trimming removed 0 bases from V and 6 bases from J, with 4 bases in between. CDR3: CASSVGTNSPLHF. The CDR3 bases are TGTGCCAGCAGCGTAGGCACTAATTCACCCCTCCACTTT. The full variable domain, its missing parts supplied by reference TRBV9 and TRBJ1-6, is DSGVTQTPKHLITATGQRVTLRCSPRSGDLSVYWYQQSLDQGLQFLIQYYNGEERAKGNILERFSAQQFPDLHSELNLSSLELGDSALYFCASSVGTNSPLHFGNGTRLTVT.

This clone was detected only a few times. The rearrangement uses TRBV19 and TRBJ1-5; D unresolved. The CDR3 spans 15 residues. V was cut by 3 bases and J by 5 bases, with 14 bases left in between. Germline V gives CDR1 LNHDA, CDR2 SQIVND (reference sequence). This CDR3 is CASSMVLEVYQPQHF. The CDR3 bases are TGTGCCAGTAGTATGGTTCTAGAGGTTTATCAGCCCCAGCATTTT.

The chain uses TRBV11-2 and TRBJ2-5; D is unresolved. Trimming cost V 1 base and J 7 bases, with 4 bases left between them. The CDR3 extends over 11 amino acids. Per the germline V gene, CDR1 is SGHAT and CDR2 is FQNNGV. This CDR3 reads CASSLVGTQYF. The CDR3 bases are TGTGCCAGCAGCTTAGTAGGGACCCAGTACTTC.

The rearrangement uses TRBV14 and TRBJ1-1; a possible D gene is TRBD1 (5 bases). The CDR3 totals 13 residues. Germline assignment: CDR1 SGHDN and CDR2 FVKESK. The V end lost 4 bases, the J end lost 12 bases, and 18 bases lay between the germline ends. Here the CDR3 DNA reads TGTGCCAGCAGCCCACGACAGTATTGGGTTTCTTTCTTT. Translated: CASSPRQYWVSFF.